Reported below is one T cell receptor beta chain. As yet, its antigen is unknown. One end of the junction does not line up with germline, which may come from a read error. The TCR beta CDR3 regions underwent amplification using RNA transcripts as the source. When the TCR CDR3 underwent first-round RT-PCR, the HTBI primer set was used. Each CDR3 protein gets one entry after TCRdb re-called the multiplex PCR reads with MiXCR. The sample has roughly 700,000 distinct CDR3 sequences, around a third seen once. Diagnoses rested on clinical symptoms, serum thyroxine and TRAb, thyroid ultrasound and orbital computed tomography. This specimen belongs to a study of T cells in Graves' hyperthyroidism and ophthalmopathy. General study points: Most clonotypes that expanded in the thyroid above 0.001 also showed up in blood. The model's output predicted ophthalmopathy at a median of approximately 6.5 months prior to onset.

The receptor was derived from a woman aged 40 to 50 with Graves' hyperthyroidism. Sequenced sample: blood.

CDR3 in amino acids: CASSLGGTEASF. The DNA for the CDR3 is TGTGCCAGCAGCCTTGGAGGGACTGAAGCTTCCTTT. The V gene is TRBV7-9, the J gene TRBJ1-1; tentatively, D is TRBD1 (5 bases). This CDR3 spans 12 amino acids. CDR1 is SEHNR and CDR2 is FQNEAQ in the germline V gene (reference sequence).